This entry lists 27 T cell receptor beta chains sequenced from one sample in a study of T cell responses to AZD1222 COVID-19 vaccine. Clones were read by immunoSEQ multiplex PCR, and TCRdb kept only the in-frame ones, dropping some. The data show about 170,000 clones, with about 85% seen just once and about 3% held by the top ten. This material consisted of peripheral blood, taken on day 0 of AZD1222 vaccination. These receptors all stem from an adult in good health.

The CDR3 loop is CASGSWREKDTQYF. In nucleotides, the CDR3 is TGTGCTAGTGGCTCCTGGCGGGAGAAAGATACGCAGTATTTT. J is TRBJ2-3 and V is TRBV12-5; 7 nucleotides agree with TRBD2. The CDR3 spans 14 residues. Germline V lookup: CDR1 LGHNT, CDR2 FRNRAP. The V segment lost 6 bases and the J segment 5 bases; nucleotides outside the gene matches: 8.

The V and J genes are TRBV28 and TRBJ2-7; D tentatively fits TRBD1 or TRBD2 (6 bases each). The ends were cut back, 5 bases at V and 6 bases at J, with 20 bases in the middle. The CDR3 covers 15 residues. Germline CDR1 reads MDHEN; CDR2 reads SYDVKM. In nucleotides, the CDR3 is TGTGCCAGCAGTACCATTGGGGGGCCCATTTCCGAGCAGTACTTC. It translates to CASSTIGGPISEQYF. Filled out from reference TRBV28 and TRBJ2-7, the complete variable domain reads DVKVTQSSRYLVKRTGEKVFLECVQDMDHENMFWYRQDPGLGLRLIYFSYDVKMKEKGDIPEGYSVSREKKERFSLILESASTNQTSMYLCASSTIGGPISEQYFGPGTRLTVT.

The rearrangement joins TRBV7-9 to TRBJ1-5; D gene ambiguous. The CDR3 loop spans 14 amino acids. In germline, CDR1 is SEHNR, CDR2 FQNEAQ (reference sequence). V was cut by 8 bases and J by 0 bases, with 11 bases left in between. The CDR3 spells CASGTLLSNQPQHF. The CDR3 nucleotides read TGTGCCAGCGGCACACTCCTTAGCAATCAGCCCCAGCATTTT.

This CDR3 reads CASSWSANRADTQYF. The CDR3 DNA follows: TGTGCCAGCAGTTGGTCTGCCAATAGGGCAGATACGCAGTATTTT. The chain carries TRBV28 and TRBJ2-3; no clear D. V was cut by 4 bases and J by 4 bases, with 15 bases left in between. This CDR3 comprises 15 residues. Germline CDR1 reads MDHEN; CDR2 reads SYDVKM.

The chain is built from TRBV4-1 and TRBJ2-7; 12 bases match TRBD1. V gave up 2 bases and J gave up 5 bases; unmatched junction bases: 7. Germline-derived CDR1 and CDR2 are MGHRA and YSYEKL. The CDR3 spans 16 residues. The CDR3 nucleotides are TGCGCCAGCAGCCAACCTCCGGGACAGGGGGCCCACGAGCAGTACTTC. Translating it yields CASSQPPGQGAHEQYF.

This chain connects TRBV5-4 to TRBJ2-6; D may be TRBD2 (5 bases). Germline V CDR1 and CDR2: SGHNT, YYREEE (reference sequence). This CDR3 contains 15 residues. Trimming stripped 1 base from V and 0 bases from J, with 5 bases between. CDR3: CASSLRDSGANVLTF. For the CDR3, the DNA is TGTGCCAGCAGCTTGCGGGACTCTGGGGCCAACGTCCTGACTTTC.

In this sample, this clone turned up once. V is TRBV5-5 and J is TRBJ1-1; D unclear. Trimming pared 0 bases from V and 3 bases from J, leaving 21 bases between. Germline V gene lookup returns CDR1 SGHKS and CDR2 YYEKEE (reference sequence). This CDR3 is built from 18 residues. The CDR3 reads CASSLALRSKGSDTEAFF. CDR3 DNA sequence: TGTGCCAGCAGCTTGGCCCTCAGGTCTAAAGGTTCGGACACTGAAGCTTTCTTT.

The chain recombines TRBV27 with TRBJ2-7; TRBD1 might be the D (6 bases). The CDR3 is 17 amino acids. The V gene's germline CDR1 is MNHEY and CDR2 SMNVEV (reference sequence). The germline V and J ends were trimmed by 1 base and 2 bases, with 18 bases remaining between them. The CDR3 DNA is TGTGCCAGCAGTTTATTTTTCCGGTCAGCAGGGGCCTACGAGCAGTACTTC. Translation gives CASSLFFRSAGAYEQYF.

The chain employs TRBV19 and TRBJ2-1; 8 bases are a match to TRBD2. CDR1 is LNHDA, CDR2 SQIVND, per germline (reference sequence). The CDR3 has 16 amino acids. Trimming removed 3 bases from V and 6 bases from J; junction bases left unmatched: 10. This CDR3 is CASSMQAGVGANEQFF. The CDR3 DNA sequence: TGTGCCAGTAGTATGCAAGCGGGAGTGGGGGCCAATGAGCAGTTCTTC.

In DNA form, the CDR3 reads TGTGCCAGCAGCGTAGACGGGGTCCAAGAGACCCAGTACTTC. This gives the protein CASSVDGVQETQYF. The chain links TRBV9 to TRBJ2-5, with D possibly TRBD2 on 5 matching bases. The CDR3 length is 14 residues. In germline, CDR1 is SGDLS, CDR2 YYNGEE. Trimming took 0 bases from V and 1 from J, leaving 7 bases between them.

The V gene is TRBV2, the J gene TRBJ2-7; D is possibly TRBD1 (5 bases). V lost 0 bases and J lost 4, with 7 bases in between. The V gene's germline CDR1 is SNHLY and CDR2 FYNNEI. The CDR3 contains 13 residues. This CDR3 reads CASSEAAGYEQYF. The CDR3 DNA follows: TGTGCCAGCAGTGAAGCGGCAGGGTACGAGCAGTACTTC. Complete variable domain (other parts from reference TRBV2 and TRBJ2-7): EPEVTQTPSHQVTQMGQEVILRCVPISNHLYFYWYRQILGQKVEFLVSFYNNEISEKSEIFDDQFSVERPDGSNFTLKIRSTKLEDSAMYFCASSEAAGYEQYFGPGTRLTVT.

The chain has TRBV28 and TRBJ1-1, with unresolved D. This CDR3 has 13 residues. Trimming took 3 bases from V and 4 from J, leaving 9 bases between them. CDR1 is MDHEN and CDR2 is SYDVKM in the germline V gene. The CDR3, as DNA: TGTGCCAGCAGTTTTAACAGTGCCACTGAAGCTTTCTTT. Translating it yields CASSFNSATEAFF.

The V and J genes are TRBV2 and TRBJ2-3; 12 positions match TRBD2. The germline CDR1 and CDR2 sequences are SNHLY and FYNNEI. V lost 6 bases, J lost 4 bases, and 8 bases stayed unmatched. This CDR3 comprises 16 residues. The CDR3 reads CASSLTSGGRADTQYF. In nucleotides, the CDR3 is TGTGCCAGCAGCTTGACTAGCGGGGGACGCGCAGATACGCAGTATTTT. The full variable domain, rest sourced from reference TRBV2 and TRBJ2-3, is EPEVTQTPSHQVTQMGQEVILRCVPISNHLYFYWYRQILGQKVEFLVSFYNNEISEKSEIFDDQFSVERPDGSNFTLKIRSTKLEDSAMYFCASSLTSGGRADTQYFGPGTRLTVL.

V usage is TRBV18 and J usage is TRBJ1-4, with D possibly matching TRBD1 (5 bases). Germline V lookup: CDR1 KGHSH, CDR2 LQKENI. The length of the CDR3 is 14 residues. The V end lost 3 bases, the J end lost 2 bases, and 7 bases lay between the germline ends. The CDR3 sequence: CASSPGLTNEKLFF. As DNA, the CDR3 is TGTGCCAGCTCACCGGGACTTACTAATGAAAAACTGTTTTTT.

The chain links TRBV6-5 to TRBJ2-7; 7 nucleotides align to TRBD2. Germline loops: CDR1 MNHEY, CDR2 SVGAGI. With V trimmed by 11 bases and J by 3 bases, 13 bases remained unmatched. The CDR3 consists of 14 residues. CDR3 bases: TGTGCCGTCATCCCCGGGGGGTCAGTCTACGAGCAGTACTTC. Translated: CAVIPGGSVYEQYF.

V and J are TRBV28 and TRBJ1-2; 9 bases agree with TRBD1. Trimming removed 6 bases from V and 5 bases from J; junction bases left unmatched: 10. The germline CDR1 and CDR2 sequences are MDHEN and SYDVKM. The CDR3 length is 15 residues. The CDR3 DNA reads TGTGCCAGCAGCCCGTCGGGACAGGGATTATATGGCTACACCTTC. The encoded protein is CASSPSGQGLYGYTF.

The chain couples TRBV11-2 to TRBJ1-5; a possible D gene is TRBD1 (5 bases). Looked up from germline, CDR1 is SGHAT and CDR2 is FQNNGV. The V end was cut by 1 base, the J end by 3 bases, with 13 bases between. The CDR3 runs to 16 residues. CDR3 sequence: CASSLGGTGNNQPQHF. The CDR3 DNA follows: TGTGCCAGCAGCTTAGGGGGAACAGGAAACAATCAGCCCCAGCATTTT.

This sequence joins TRBV28 and TRBJ1-5, with TRBD1 as a possible D gene (6 bases). CDR1 is MDHEN, CDR2 SYDVKM, per germline. V was cut by 4 bases and J by 0 bases, with 16 bases left in between. The CDR3 is made up of 17 amino acids. CDR3 protein: CASSSPHNRDSNQPQHF. The CDR3 region has the DNA TGTGCCAGCAGTTCGCCGCATAACAGGGATAGCAATCAGCCCCAGCATTTT.

On this clone itself: This same CDR3 is encoded by further DNA sequences in the sample. The rearrangement uses TRBV6-5 and TRBJ1-5; the D is unclear. The germline CDR1 and CDR2 sequences are MNHEY and SVGAGI. The CDR3 covers 14 residues. The V end was cut by 2 bases, the J end by 2 bases, with 7 bases between. In DNA form, the CDR3 reads TGTGCCAGCAGTTACGGCGGGGGCAATCAGCCCCAGCATTTT. The encoded protein is CASSYGGGNQPQHF.

The rearrangement joins TRBV27 to TRBJ1-1, with 8 bases aligning to TRBD1. CDR3 size: 14 residues. CDR1 and CDR2 from the germline V gene are MNHEY and SMNVEV (reference sequence). V lost 5 bases to trimming and J lost 0 bases; unmatched junction nucleotides: 2. The CDR3 spells CASSRTGLNTEAFF. The CDR3 DNA is TGTGCCAGCAGTCGGACAGGGTTGAACACTGAAGCTTTCTTT.

This clone was seen once. The rearrangement uses TRBV27 and TRBJ1-1; no clear D gene. V was clipped by 4 bases and J by 6 bases, with 21 bases between them. The length of the CDR3 is 16 residues. Germline V CDR1 and CDR2: MNHEY, SMNVEV (reference sequence). The CDR3 protein is CASSSLYGDGVPEAFF. In DNA, the CDR3 is TGTGCCAGCAGTTCCCTTTACGGGGATGGTGTGCCTGAAGCTTTCTTT.

The chain joins TRBV11-2 to TRBJ1-3, with 7 bases identical to TRBD1. There are 17 residues in the CDR3. V lost 6 bases to trimming and J lost 0 bases; unmatched junction nucleotides: 11. Germline loops: CDR1 SGHAT, CDR2 FQNNGV. CDR3 sequence reads: CASSRQGYGSSGNTIYF. For the CDR3, the DNA is TGTGCCAGCAGTCGACAGGGATACGGGTCCTCTGGAAACACCATATATTTT. The whole variable domain, remainder taken from reference TRBV11-2 and TRBJ1-3, is EAGVAQSPRYKIIEKRQSVAFWCNPISGHATLYWYQQILGQGPKLLIQFQNNGVVDDSQLPKDRFSAERLKGVDSTLKIQPAKLEDSAVYLCASSRQGYGSSGNTIYFGEGSWLTVV.

V and J are TRBV6-5 and TRBJ1-2; 8 bases match TRBD1. The CDR3 runs to 14 residues. The junction had 5 bases not matched to a gene; V was cut back by 2 bases and J by 6 bases. The germline CDR1 and CDR2 sequences are MNHEY and SVGAGI. This CDR3 reads CASSYRQGANGYTF. In DNA form, the CDR3 reads TGTGCCAGCAGTTACAGGCAGGGGGCAAATGGCTACACCTTC.

This clone was detected once. The chain uses TRBV6-5 and TRBJ1-3; 7 bases are a match to TRBD1. The CDR3 is 14 amino acids. V was pared by 6 bases and J by 0 bases, with 2 bases of the junction left unmatched. Per germline, CDR1 MNHEY and CDR2 SVGAGI. The chain's CDR3 is CASSPGGSGNTIYF. DNA for the CDR3: TGTGCCAGCAGCCCAGGGGGCTCTGGAAACACCATATATTTT.

Only a few counts were recorded for this clone. The rearrangement links TRBV5-4 to TRBJ2-7; TRBD2 agrees at 7 bases. Germline V CDR1 and CDR2: SGHNT, YYREEE (reference sequence). V shed 2 bases and J 4 bases; nucleotides not matched to a gene: 3. CDR3 length: 13 residues. For the CDR3, the DNA is TGTGCCAGCAGCTTAGGACTAGAATACGAGCAGTACTTC. Amino acid sequence: CASSLGLEYEQYF.

V and J are TRBV5-1 and TRBJ1-1; D gene uncertain. Germline values: CDR1 SGHRS, CDR2 YFSETQ. Trimming took 2 bases from V and 7 from J, leaving 12 bases between them. The CDR3 is 13 residues long. CDR3 region: CASSLVGFNEAFF. In DNA, the CDR3 is TGCGCCAGCAGCTTAGTAGGGTTTAATGAAGCTTTCTTT.

CDR3 DNA sequence: TGTGCCAGCAGTTTATGGGACAGGACTAATCAGCCCCAGCATTTT. Its translation is CASSLWDRTNQPQHF. The chain recombines TRBV28 with TRBJ1-5; 7 positions match TRBD1. Germline loops: CDR1 MDHEN, CDR2 SYDVKM. This CDR3 region has 15 residues. V lost 0 bases, J lost 4 bases, and 3 bases stayed unmatched.